Below are 25 T cell receptor beta chains sequenced from a single sample in a study of blood T cells in healthy people across ages. PCR was performed a second time for 7 to 11 cycles using a sample-barcoded 5' primer and a J-beta primer mix. From the 5' RACE reads, TCRdb called clonotypes with MiXCR, one entry per CDR3 protein. The profile shows 1.5 million to 2 million distinct CDR3 sequences, around 42% of them singletons. The sequencing sample was made of blood. The receptor set was obtained from a human donor in good health.

This clonotype was detected only a few times. V and J are TRBV20-1 and TRBJ2-7; TRBD1 matches at 8 bases. Trimming removed 3 bases from V and 2 bases from J; junction bases left unmatched: 12. The CDR3 totals 16 residues. Germline CDR1 and CDR2: DFQATT and SNEGSKA (reference sequence). CDR3 protein: CSARAPWETGAYEQYF. The DNA for the CDR3 is TGCAGTGCTAGGGCCCCTTGGGAGACAGGGGCCTACGAGCAGTACTTC.

This clonotype has a single count. J is TRBJ2-1 and V is TRBV7-2; D is tentatively TRBD1 or TRBD2 (6 bases each). The length of the CDR3 is 13 residues. The germline CDR1 and CDR2 sequences are SGHTA and FQGNSA. V shed 7 bases and J shed 10 bases, with 17 bases lying between them. The CDR3 DNA reads as TGTGCCAGCACCGTATACGGGGGCTCCGAGCAGTTCTTC. Amino acids: CASTVYGGSEQFF.

Only a few counts were recorded for this clonotype. One junction end does not reproduce the germline sequence, and a read error may be involved. The CDR3 DNA reads TGTGCCACCATGAGGACAGGAAGTGGGGAGACTCAGTACTTC. It is translated as CATMRTGSGETQYF. The rearrangement links TRBV24-1 to TRBJ2-5, with 7 bases fitting TRBD1. Per germline, CDR1 KGHDR and CDR2 SFDVKD. The CDR3 loop spans 14 amino acids.

A few counts support this clonotype. The J gene is TRBJ2-2, the V gene TRBV29-1, with 9 bases identical to TRBD1. The CDR3 is 14 amino acids. CDR1 SQVTM and CDR2 ANQGSEA come from the germline V gene. The junction had 4 bases not matched to a gene; V was cut back by 7 bases and J by 1 base. CDR3 coding DNA: TGCAGCGCTCAGACAGGGGGGAACACCGGGGAGCTGTTTTTT. Translated, it gives CSAQTGGNTGELFF.

A word on this clonotype: This may stem from a read error, because a much larger clone lies one nucleotide away. The rearrangement uses TRBV5-5 and TRBJ2-3; D gene unclear. The CDR3 spans 11 residues. Germline V gives CDR1 SGHKS, CDR2 YYEKEE (reference sequence). CDR3 in DNA: TGTGCCAGCAGCAAGGAAGATATGCAGTATTTT. Translated, it gives CASSKEDMQYF.

This clonotype came up a few times. The chain joins TRBV6-5 to TRBJ2-6; 7 nucleotides line up with TRBD1. CDR1 is MNHEY, CDR2 SVGAGI, per germline. The V segment lost 0 bases and the J segment 1 base; nucleotides outside the gene matches: 18. The CDR3 consists of 22 residues. The DNA for the CDR3 is TGTGCCAGCAGTTACTCCTCGCACCCTTGGAGACAGGGTCTTTCTGGGGCCAACGTCCTGACTTTC. Translating gives CASSYSSHPWRQGLSGANVLTF.

The sample holds a few counts of this clonotype. The chain is built from TRBV4-1 and TRBJ2-5; D ambiguous. With 1 base removed from V and 3 bases from J, the gap between germline ends came to 12 bases. The CDR3 runs to 15 residues. Germline V gene lookup returns CDR1 MGHRA and CDR2 YSYEKL. CDR3 residues: CASSQASDGKETQYF. The DNA of the CDR3 is TGCGCCAGCAGCCAAGCTTCCGATGGGAAAGAGACCCAGTACTTC.

The J gene is TRBJ2-7, the V gene TRBV5-6; TRBD2 agrees at 12 bases. J was trimmed by 1 base and V by 5 bases; bases with no gene match: 4. The germline V gene has CDR1 SGHDT and CDR2 YYEEEE. CDR3 length: 15 amino acids. The CDR3 region is CASRRTSGVSYEQYF. CDR3 sequence (DNA): TGTGCCAGCAGACGGACTAGCGGGGTGTCCTACGAGCAGTACTTC. Full variable domain (outside the CDR3, taken from reference TRBV5-6 and TRBJ2-7): DAGVTQSPTHLIKTRGQQVTLRCSPKSGHDTVSWYQQALGQGPQFIFQYYEEEERQRGNFPDRFSGHQFPNYSSELNVNALLLGDSALYLCASRRTSGVSYEQYFGPGTRLTVT.

This clonotype was picked up a small number of times. The chain carries TRBV5-6 and TRBJ1-2; D gene ambiguous. Germline CDR1 is SGHDT and CDR2 is YYEEEE. The V gene lost 1 base and the J gene lost 6 bases, with 10 bases spanning the gap. The CDR3 sequence is 13 residues long. Written as DNA, the CDR3 is TGTGCCAGCAGCTTGCCCTATGGCCATGGCTACACCTTC. Amino acid sequence: CASSLPYGHGYTF. Drawing the rest from reference TRBV5-6 and TRBJ1-2, the complete variable domain is DAGVTQSPTHLIKTRGQQVTLRCSPKSGHDTVSWYQQALGQGPQFIFQYYEEEERQRGNFPDRFSGHQFPNYSSELNVNALLLGDSALYLCASSLPYGHGYTFGSGTRLTVV.

This clonotype was observed at least ten times. The J gene is TRBJ1-2, the V gene TRBV7-2; D gene uncertain. CDR1 is SGHTA and CDR2 is FQGNSA in the germline V gene. This CDR3 region has 13 residues. V was shortened by 1 base and J by 3 bases, with 6 bases between the two germline ends. The CDR3 reads CASSLDEYYGYTF. The CDR3 coding sequence is TGTGCCAGCAGCTTAGATGAGTACTATGGCTACACCTTC.

This clonotype was observed a handful of times. This chain links TRBV6-2 or TRBV6-3 with TRBJ2-3, with 10 positions matching TRBD2. There are 14 residues in the CDR3. Germline V CDR1 and CDR2: MNHEY, SVGEGT. The V gene end was trimmed by 11 bases and the J gene end by 3 bases; junction bases not matched to a gene: 8. CDR3 in DNA: TGTGCCGCTAGTATAGCGGGGGGTACAGATACGCAGTATTTT. Translating gives CAASIAGGTDTQYF.

The rearrangement links TRBV29-1 to TRBJ2-4, with D perhaps being TRBD1 or TRBD2 (5 bases each). The CDR3 extends over 13 amino acids. The germline CDR1 and CDR2 sequences are SQVTM and ANQGSEA. The germline V and J ends were trimmed by 6 bases and 0 bases, with 9 bases remaining between them. The DNA of the CDR3 is TGCAGCGTGGGGACCGTAGCCAAAAACATTCAGTACTTC. This sequence encodes CSVGTVAKNIQYF.

The gene calls are TRBV25-1 and TRBJ1-2; 10 nucleotides line up with TRBD1. Germline-derived CDR1 and CDR2 are MGHDK and SYGVNS. There are 17 residues in the CDR3. Germline trimming cut 5 bases from V and 1 base from J; bases unmatched to any gene: 10. CDR3 loop: CASSRGTGATVNYGYTF. The CDR3 DNA is TGTGCCAGCAGTCGGGGGACAGGGGCGACCGTTAACTATGGCTACACCTTC.

This sequence joins TRBV30 and TRBJ2-5; D is unresolved. From germline, CDR1 is GTSNPN and CDR2 SVGIG (reference sequence). This CDR3 region has 13 residues. V lost 0 bases to trimming and J lost 2 bases, with 7 bases between them. In DNA, the CDR3 is TGTGCCTGGAGTGTAAATTTACAAGAGACCCAGTACTTC. Translating it yields CAWSVNLQETQYF.

This clonotype was seen a few times. The J gene is TRBJ2-5, the V gene TRBV2; TRBD2 matches 7 bases. The CDR3 has 14 residues. Unmatched junction bases numbered 10, after V lost 8 bases and J lost 4 bases. Germline V gene sequence: CDR1 SNHLY, CDR2 FYNNEI. The CDR3 region is CASRETSSSETQYF. CDR3 in DNA: TGTGCCAGCCGAGAGACTAGCTCTTCAGAGACCCAGTACTTC.

The chain couples TRBV28 to TRBJ2-4; D is perhaps TRBD2 (6 bases). The CDR3 loop spans 11 amino acids. Looked up from germline, CDR1 is MDHEN and CDR2 is SYDVKM. The V end lost 5 bases, the J end lost 9 bases, and 8 bases lay between the germline ends. CDR3 amino acids: CASSRGGIQYF. CDR3 DNA: TGTGCCAGCAGTAGGGGAGGCATTCAGTACTTC.

A word on this clonotype: A much larger clone is a single base away; this may be a read error. The V and J genes are TRBV7-2 and TRBJ1-2; D not certain. There are 14 residues in the CDR3. The V end was cut by 1 base, the J end by 0 bases, with 6 bases between. The germline V gene encodes CDR1 SGHTA and CDR2 FQGNSA. DNA for the CDR3: TGTGCCAGCAGCTTAGACTGGGCTAACTATGGCTACACCTTC. Its translation is CASSLDWANYGYTF.

The chain joins TRBV10-3 to TRBJ2-1, with 9 nucleotides matching TRBD1. Per the germline V gene, CDR1 is ENHRY and CDR2 is SYGVKD. The trim removed 10 bases at V and 8 bases at J, leaving 12 bases unmatched. CDR3 length: 14 residues. The CDR3 loop is CATAGQGLLHEQFF. The CDR3 DNA follows: TGTGCCACAGCTGGACAGGGGCTCCTCCATGAGCAGTTCTTC.

The rearrangement links TRBV28 to TRBJ2-4; D is possibly TRBD2 (6 bases). Trimming stripped 8 bases from V and 4 bases from J, with 18 bases between. The CDR3 spans 15 residues. Per germline, CDR1 MDHEN and CDR2 SYDVKM. For the CDR3, the DNA is TGTGCCAGCGGAGTTTGGGGGGACGGGAAAAACATTCAGTACTTC. Translated, it gives CASGVWGDGKNIQYF.

In the case of this clonotype: A read error may account for a junction end that differs from germline. The genes are TRBV5-1 and TRBJ2-3; perhaps D is TRBD1 or TRBD2 (5 bases each). The CDR3 runs 16 residues. Germline CDR1 and CDR2: SGHRS and YFSETQ. The CDR3 spells CARSLDSGHAADTQYF. The CDR3 coding sequence is TGCGCCAGGAGCTTGGACTCCGGACATGCGGCAGATACGCAGTATTTT.

The chain carries TRBV29-1 and TRBJ2-7; 7 bases are shared with TRBD1. The junction had 13 bases not matched to a gene; V was cut back by 7 bases and J by 1 base. The CDR3 is 15 residues long. CDR1 is SQVTM, CDR2 ANQGSEA, per germline. DNA of the CDR3: TGCAGCGCCCGATCCGACAGGGTGATATCCTACGAGCAGTACTTC. Translated, it gives CSARSDRVISYEQYF.

This clonotype was counted a few times. The V call is TRBV12-3 or TRBV12-4, the J call TRBJ1-2; D is ambiguous. There are 13 residues in the CDR3. Between the trimmed V and J ends, which lost 3 bases and 6 bases, there was a span of 11 bases. This CDR3 is CASSLGEINGYTF. The CDR3 bases are TGTGCCAGCAGTTTGGGCGAGATAAATGGCTACACCTTC.

Turning to this clonotype: A much larger clonotype is one base distant, so this may be a read error. DNA of the CDR3: TGTGCCAGCAGTTACAATCTAGGAGGGTACGAGCAGTACTTC. This codes for CASSYNLGGYEQYF. The gene calls are TRBV6-2 or TRBV6-3 and TRBJ2-4; weak D call: TRBD2 (6 bases). The J call may not be correct, given that the DNA end is closer to TRBJ2-7. The CDR3 has 14 residues. CDR1 is MNHEY and CDR2 is SVGEGT in the germline V gene.

This clonotype was seen more than once but under ten times. The chain employs TRBV7-9 and TRBJ2-2; D possibly corresponds to TRBD1 (5 bases). With 5 bases removed from V and 4 bases from J, the gap between germline ends came to 14 bases. Germline lookup yields CDR1 SEHNR and CDR2 FQNEAQ (reference sequence). There are 15 residues in the CDR3. Written as DNA, the CDR3 is TGTGCCAGCAGCGCCCAGCAGGGAATCACCGGGGAGCTGTTTTTT. Residues: CASSAQQGITGELFF.

This clonotype was observed a few times. The chain recombines TRBV4-3 with TRBJ2-7; D remains unclear. V gave up 0 bases and J gave up 2 bases, with 11 bases separating them. The germline V gene has CDR1 LGHNA and CDR2 YSLEER. The CDR3 consists of 15 residues. The DNA for the CDR3 is TGCGCCAGCAGCCAAGAAGCAGCTCAAGCCTACGAGCAGTACTTC. It specifies CASSQEAAQAYEQYF.